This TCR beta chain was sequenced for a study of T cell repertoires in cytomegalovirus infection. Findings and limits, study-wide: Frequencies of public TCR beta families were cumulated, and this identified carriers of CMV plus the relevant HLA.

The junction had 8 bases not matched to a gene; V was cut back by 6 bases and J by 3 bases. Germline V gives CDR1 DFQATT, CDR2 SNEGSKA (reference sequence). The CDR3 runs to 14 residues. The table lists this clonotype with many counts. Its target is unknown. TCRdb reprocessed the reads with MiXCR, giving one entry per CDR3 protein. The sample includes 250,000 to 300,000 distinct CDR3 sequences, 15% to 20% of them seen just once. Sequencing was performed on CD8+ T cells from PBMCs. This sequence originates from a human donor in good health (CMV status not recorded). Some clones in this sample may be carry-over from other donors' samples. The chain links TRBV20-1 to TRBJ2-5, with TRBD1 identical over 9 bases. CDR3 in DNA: TGCAGTGCCGGGACAGGGAGAGTCGAAGAGACCCAGTACTTC. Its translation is CSAGTGRVEETQYF.